This T cell receptor (beta chain) was identified in a study of T cells after yellow fever vaccination. Across the whole study: Preparation of fractions with low cell numbers was performed using SMART-Seq v4 Ultra Low Input.

CDR3 size: 12 residues. Trimming cost V 10 bases and J 5 bases; bases outside gene matches: 6. Germline values: CDR1 LGHDT, CDR2 YNNKEL (reference sequence). General observations from the study: Clonotypes appearing in both CD4 and CD8 compartments existed, and their share was small. The booster saw the reappearance of most primary-vaccination clones (approximately 97% CD4, 88% CD8).

5'RACE template switching added a universal primer site and UMIs to TCR cDNA. MiXCR, applied by TCRdb to the 5' RACE reads, yields one record per CDR3 protein. The table shows hundreds of thousands of distinct CDR3 sequences, with roughly 5% occurring only once. This clonotype has a handful of counts. Its target is unknown. The gene calls are TRBV3-1 and TRBJ2-5; 8 bases agree with TRBD1. The sequencing here drew on CD4+ T cells sorted from PBMCs, taken on the day of the yellow fever booster vaccination. This receptor was taken from a young man who received the YFV17D yellow fever vaccine. The CDR3 nucleotides are TGTGCCACTACAGGGGGTGGGGAGACCCAGTACTTC. Residues: CATTGGGETQYF.